These 25 T cell receptor beta chains were sequenced from one sample in a study of early stage breast cancer tumors. The assay was immunoSEQ multiplex PCR, and TCRdb's table has in-frame clones only and misses some. This sample yields 45,000 to 60,000 clones, of which roughly 83% are seen a single time; approximately 1.4% belongs to the top ten. Sequencing was carried out using blood. The receptors originated from a person between 50 and 60 years old with breast cancer.

The chain joins TRBV29-1 to TRBJ1-5, with unresolved D. Trimming removed 4 bases at V and 4 bases at J, with 11 bases between. CDR3 length equals 13 residues. CDR1 is SQVTM and CDR2 is ANQGSEA in the germline V gene. This CDR3 is CSVVGHENQPQHF. DNA for the CDR3: TGCAGCGTTGTTGGGCATGAAAATCAGCCCCAGCATTTT.

The table lists this clone with a few counts. The genes are TRBV6-5 and TRBJ1-2; D is uncertain. Germline values: CDR1 MNHEY, CDR2 SVGAGI. The CDR3 runs to 11 residues. Trimming stripped 10 bases from V and 0 bases from J, with 6 bases between. The CDR3 region has the DNA TGTGCCACCCAGTCTAACTATGGCTACACCTTC. Amino acids: CATQSNYGYTF.

The chain carries TRBV19 and TRBJ1-2; D is unresolved. This CDR3 is built from 13 residues. CDR1 is LNHDA, CDR2 SQIVND, per germline (reference sequence). The V end lost 7 bases, the J end lost 8 bases, and 17 bases lay between the germline ends. The CDR3 is CASNSYTEDGYTF. The DNA for the CDR3 is TGTGCCAGTAACTCTTATACTGAAGACGGCTACACCTTC. Full variable domain (remainder filled in from reference TRBV19 and TRBJ1-2): DGGITQSPKYLFRKEGQNVTLSCEQNLNHDAMYWYRQDPGQGLRLIYYSQIVNDFQKGDIAEGYSVSREKKESFPLTVTSAQKNPTAFYLCASNSYTEDGYTFGSGTRLTVV.

The chain links TRBV6-5 to TRBJ2-3; 9 nucleotides align to TRBD1. CDR1 and CDR2 (germline): MNHEY, SVGAGI. The CDR3 is 15 amino acids. With 5 bases clipped from V and 4 bases from J, the junction kept 7 bases outside the gene matches. CDR3 DNA sequence: TGTGCCAGCAGTCGGACAGGGGCCAACCCAGATACGCAGTATTTT. Its protein is CASSRTGANPDTQYF.

The chain has TRBV18 and TRBJ1-1; no clear D. V was shortened by 4 bases and J by 0 bases, with 15 bases between the two germline ends. Germline V lookup: CDR1 KGHSH, CDR2 LQKENI. This CDR3 has 16 amino acids. The CDR3 coding sequence is TGTGCCAGCTCACAGACCCGGACGGACTTGAACACTGAAGCTTTCTTT. The encoded protein is CASSQTRTDLNTEAFF.

The chain employs TRBV10-3 and TRBJ1-6, with TRBD1 matching 8 bases. After removal of 8 bases from V and 6 bases from J, the junction contained 9 bases not matched to a gene. The length of the CDR3 is 15 residues. The V gene's germline CDR1 is ENHRY and CDR2 SYGVKD. Written as DNA, the CDR3 is TGTGCCATCTTCGTGCAGGGGGCGTGTAATTCACCCCTCCACTTT. Its protein product is CAIFVQGACNSPLHF.

This sequence joins TRBV9 and TRBJ2-3, with 8 bases aligning to TRBD2. V was clipped by 3 bases and J by 12 bases; unmatched bases: 9. The CDR3 covers 13 residues. Germline V gives CDR1 SGDLS, CDR2 YYNGEE. The CDR3 DNA is TGTGCCAGCAGCGCTGAGGTCGGACTAGCCCAGTATTTT. It encodes CASSAEVGLAQYF.

This clone was counted between two and nine times. This rearrangement joins TRBV9 to TRBJ2-3, with TRBD1 matching over 7 bases. This CDR3 spans 16 amino acids. V gave up 3 bases and J gave up 1 base; unmatched junction bases: 8. Germline V gene lookup returns CDR1 SGDLS and CDR2 YYNGEE. The CDR3: CASSAYRGSGTDTQYF. The CDR3 DNA reads TGTGCCAGCAGCGCCTACAGGGGTAGTGGCACAGATACGCAGTATTTT.

This chain joins TRBV28 and TRBJ2-1; TRBD2 matches 10 bases. Germline values: CDR1 MDHEN, CDR2 SYDVKM. Trimming removed 6 bases from V and 10 bases from J; junction bases left unmatched: 15. The CDR3 totals 16 residues. CDR3 amino acids: CASSPGGSGGAGEQFF. The CDR3 nucleotides are TGTGCCAGCAGCCCAGGGGGAAGCGGGGGGGCAGGGGAGCAGTTCTTC. Combining the CDR3 with reference TRBV28 and TRBJ2-1 gives the whole variable domain DVKVTQSSRYLVKRTGEKVFLECVQDMDHENMFWYRQDPGLGLRLIYFSYDVKMKEKGDIPEGYSVSREKKERFSLILESASTNQTSMYLCASSPGGSGGAGEQFFGPGTRLTVL.

This clone was observed a single time. The V and J genes are TRBV11-2 and TRBJ1-1, with D perhaps matching TRBD1 (6 bases). The V gene lost 0 bases and the J gene lost 4 bases, with 9 bases spanning the gap. The CDR3 extends over 14 amino acids. Germline V gene data show CDR1 as SGHAT and CDR2 as FQNNGV. Written as DNA, the CDR3 is TGTGCCAGCAGCTTAGATAGGGGGGGCACTGAAGCTTTCTTT. This codes for CASSLDRGGTEAFF.

The chain links TRBV12-5 to TRBJ2-7; 8 nucleotides match TRBD2. The V segment lost 7 bases and the J segment 7 bases; nucleotides outside the gene matches: 18. The CDR3 loop spans 16 amino acids. Germline V gene lookup returns CDR1 LGHNT and CDR2 FRNRAP. The CDR3 spells CASAISREGRLREQYF. CDR3 nucleotides: TGTGCTAGTGCCATCTCCCGGGAGGGCCGGTTGAGGGAGCAGTACTTC.

The chain recombines TRBV14 with TRBJ1-1; no firm D call. This CDR3 is built from 15 residues. In germline, CDR1 is SGHDN, CDR2 FVKESK. V gave up 0 bases and J gave up 5 bases, with 13 bases separating them. CDR3 sequence (DNA): TGTGCCAGCAGCCAAGATCTCAGGATTCGAACTGAAGCTTTCTTT. This sequence encodes CASSQDLRIRTEAFF.

The chain joins TRBV10-3 to TRBJ1-2; a weak D match, TRBD1 (5 bases). Trimming left V 3 bases short and J 0 bases short, with 11 bases between. CDR3 length: 15 amino acids. Germline V gene lookup returns CDR1 ENHRY and CDR2 SYGVKD. The CDR3, as DNA: TGTGCCATCAGTGATCAGACAGCCTCTAACTATGGCTACACCTTC. Protein product: CAISDQTASNYGYTF.

The gene calls are TRBV11-3 and TRBJ2-3, with 10 bases fitting TRBD2. Germline values: CDR1 SGHNT, CDR2 YENEEA. V lost 4 bases, J lost 2 bases, and 3 bases stayed unmatched. The CDR3 contains 15 residues. The CDR3 is CASSSGTSATDTQYF. CDR3 nucleotides: TGTGCCAGCAGCTCCGGGACTAGCGCCACAGATACGCAGTATTTT.

The CDR3 DNA reads as TGTGCCAGTAGCACCGGACAGGGGTCATACAATGAGCAGTTCTTC. Protein product: CASSTGQGSYNEQFF. The chain uses TRBV19 and TRBJ2-1, with 9 bases aligning to TRBD1. Germline values: CDR1 LNHDA, CDR2 SQIVND (reference sequence). The V gene end was trimmed by 6 bases and the J gene end by 4 bases; junction bases not matched to a gene: 7. The CDR3 consists of 15 residues.

This chain links TRBV5-4 with TRBJ2-7, with D perhaps TRBD2 (5 bases). Germline assignment: CDR1 SGHNT and CDR2 YYREEE (reference sequence). V shed 0 bases and J shed 2 bases, with 15 bases lying between them. This CDR3 region has 16 residues. This chain's CDR3 is CASSLGPLGIPYEQYF. CDR3 DNA: TGTGCCAGCAGCTTGGGACCACTAGGGATTCCCTACGAGCAGTACTTC.

The rearrangement links TRBV6-6 to TRBJ1-3, with D perhaps TRBD1 (5 bases). Trimming removed 7 bases from V and 1 base from J, with 14 bases in between. CDR1 MNHNY and CDR2 SVGAGI come from the germline V gene (reference sequence). There are 15 residues in the CDR3. CDR3 protein: CASTLQVWSGNTIYF. The CDR3 nucleotides read TGTGCCAGCACCTTACAGGTTTGGTCTGGAAACACCATATATTTT.

The rearrangement links TRBV11-2 to TRBJ1-1; tentative D call: TRBD1 (5 bases). CDR1 SGHAT and CDR2 FQNNGV come from the germline V gene. The V and J ends lost 5 bases and 0 bases respectively, with 19 bases between them. This CDR3 is built from 17 residues. The CDR3 nucleotides are TGTGCCAGCAGCCCTCCATGGAGGGGTACCATGAACACTGAAGCTTTCTTT. Encoded protein: CASSPPWRGTMNTEAFF. Combining the CDR3 with reference TRBV11-2 and TRBJ1-1 gives the whole variable domain EAGVAQSPRYKIIEKRQSVAFWCNPISGHATLYWYQQILGQGPKLLIQFQNNGVVDDSQLPKDRFSAERLKGVDSTLKIQPAKLEDSAVYLCASSPPWRGTMNTEAFFGQGTRLTVV.

This clone was counted a few times. The V and J genes are TRBV7-9 and TRBJ1-2; 9 bases are shared with TRBD1. J lost 8 bases, V lost 5 bases, and 12 bases had no gene match. The CDR3 extends over 15 amino acids. Per germline, CDR1 SEHNR and CDR2 FQNEAQ (reference sequence). The DNA for the CDR3 is TGTGCCAGCAGCCACCGGGACAGGGTTAATGAGGGCTACACCTTC. Protein product: CASSHRDRVNEGYTF.

This sequence joins TRBV19 and TRBJ2-5; TRBD1 might be the D (5 bases). Germline assignment: CDR1 LNHDA and CDR2 SQIVND (reference sequence). The length of the CDR3 is 13 residues. Trimming took 4 bases from V and 5 from J, leaving 11 bases between them. The CDR3 coding sequence is TGTGCCAGTAGTACGACCCACAGGGAGACCCAGTACTTC. Protein sequence: CASSTTHRETQYF.

This clone was counted between two and nine times. The chain uses TRBV6-5 and TRBJ2-7; 7 nucleotides line up with TRBD2. Germline CDR1 MNHEY, CDR2 SVGAGI. The V segment lost 7 bases and the J segment 5 bases; nucleotides outside the gene matches: 14. The CDR3 runs 15 residues. The CDR3 is CASTPLRTRGNEQYF. In DNA, the CDR3 is TGTGCCAGCACCCCCCTGAGGACTAGGGGTAACGAGCAGTACTTC.

This chain joins TRBV27 and TRBJ2-7; 11 nucleotides match TRBD2. CDR3 length: 18 residues. Trimming at V came to 2 bases and at J to 4 bases, leaving 13 bases not matched to a gene. Germline loops: CDR1 MNHEY, CDR2 SMNVEV (reference sequence). The CDR3 nucleotides read TGTGCCAGCAGTTTAACTGGGCTAGCGGGAGGTTACAATTACGAGCAGTACTTC. Protein sequence: CASSLTGLAGGYNYEQYF.

V gene TRBV9 combines with J gene TRBJ2-1; D may be TRBD1 or TRBD2 (5 bases each). Germline V lookup: CDR1 SGDLS, CDR2 YYNGEE. Trimming shortened V by 0 bases and J by 8 bases, and 12 bases separated the two germline ends. The CDR3 has 14 amino acids. Here the CDR3 reads CASSVDGTGDEQFF. CDR3 DNA sequence: TGTGCCAGCAGCGTAGACGGGACCGGCGATGAGCAGTTCTTC.

Comment on this clone: A read error may produce the germline difference seen at one junction end. Other DNA sequences in the same sample also yield this CDR3. This sequence joins TRBV5-6 and TRBJ1-1; D might be TRBD1 (5 bases). This CDR3 contains 18 residues. Germline lookup yields CDR1 SGHDT and CDR2 YYEEEE. CDR3 loop: CASSFWVGGPTVNTEAFF. The CDR3 DNA reads as TGTGCCAGCAGCTTCTGGGTCGGGGGTCCAACTGTGAACACTGAAGCTTTTTTT.

The rearrangement joins TRBV7-9 to TRBJ2-7; 9 nucleotides agree with TRBD2. V shed 4 bases, J shed 6 bases, and the junction held 4 bases outside the gene matches. The length of the CDR3 is 13 residues. Germline loops: CDR1 SEHNR, CDR2 FQNEAQ (reference sequence). The CDR3 region has the DNA TGTGCCAGCAGCTGGACTAGCGAAATCGAGCAGTACTTC. Encoded protein: CASSWTSEIEQYF.